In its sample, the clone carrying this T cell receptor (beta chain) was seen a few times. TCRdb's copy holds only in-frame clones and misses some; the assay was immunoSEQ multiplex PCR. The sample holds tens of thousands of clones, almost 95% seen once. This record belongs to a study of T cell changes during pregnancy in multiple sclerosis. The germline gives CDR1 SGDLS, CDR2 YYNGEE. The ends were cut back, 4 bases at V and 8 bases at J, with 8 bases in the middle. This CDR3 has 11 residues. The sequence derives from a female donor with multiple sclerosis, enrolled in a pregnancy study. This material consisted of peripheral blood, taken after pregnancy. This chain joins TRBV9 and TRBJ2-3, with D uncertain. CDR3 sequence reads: CASSLSGTQYF. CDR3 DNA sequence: TGTGCCAGCAGCCTCTCCGGTACGCAGTATTTT. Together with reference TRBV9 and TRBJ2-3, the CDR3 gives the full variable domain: DSGVTQTPKHLITATGQRVTLRCSPRSGDLSVYWYQQSLDQGLQFLIQYYNGEERAKGNILERFSAQQFPDLHSELNLSSLELGDSALYFCASSLSGTQYFGPGTRLTVL.